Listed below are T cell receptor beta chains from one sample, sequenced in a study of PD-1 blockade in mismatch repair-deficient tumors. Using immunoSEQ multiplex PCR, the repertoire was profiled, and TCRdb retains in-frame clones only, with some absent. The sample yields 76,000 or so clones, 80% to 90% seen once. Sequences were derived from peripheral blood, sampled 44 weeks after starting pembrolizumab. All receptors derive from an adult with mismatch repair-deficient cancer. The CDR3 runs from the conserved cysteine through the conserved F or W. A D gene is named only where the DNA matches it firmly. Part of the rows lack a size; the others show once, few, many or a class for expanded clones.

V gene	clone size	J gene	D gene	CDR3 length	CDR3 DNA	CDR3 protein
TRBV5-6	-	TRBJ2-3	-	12	TGTGCCAGCAGCTTAAACTCCGATACGCAGTATTTT	CASSLNSDTQYF
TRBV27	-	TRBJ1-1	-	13	TGTGCCAGCAGTTTCACGGGGGGCACTGAAGCTTTCTTT	CASSFTGGTEAFF
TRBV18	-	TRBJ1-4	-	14	TGTGCCAGCTCATGGGACGGAAGGAATGAAAAACTGTTTTTT	CASSWDGRNEKLFF
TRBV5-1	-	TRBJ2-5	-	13	TGCGCCAGCAGCTTGGAGGGGGGCCGGACCCAGTACTTC	CASSLEGGRTQYF
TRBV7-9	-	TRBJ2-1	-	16	TGTGCCAGCAGCTTAATCCCCGGGAGCTCCTACAATGAGCAGTTCTTC	CASSLIPGSSYNEQFF
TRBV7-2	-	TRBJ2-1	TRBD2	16	TGTGCCAGCAGCTCCCGACTAGCGGGGCTGATGGATGAGCAGTTCTTC	CASSSRLAGLMDEQFF
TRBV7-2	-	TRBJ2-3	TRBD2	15	TGTGCCAGCAGCCAAACTAGCGGACTAACAGATACGCAGTATTTT	CASSQTSGLTDTQYF
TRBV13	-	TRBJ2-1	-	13	TGTGCCAGCAGCGTTCGTCGAGCCGAAGGGCAGTTCTTC	CASSVRRAEGQFF
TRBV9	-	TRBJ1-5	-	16	TGTGCCAGCAGCGGCGGCCCGGGGGGCGAAAATCAGCCCCAGCATTTT	CASSGGPGGENQPQHF
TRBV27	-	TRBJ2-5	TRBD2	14	TGTGCCAGCAGTTTCGGGAGGAAGGGAGAGACCCAGTACTTC	CASSFGRKGETQYF
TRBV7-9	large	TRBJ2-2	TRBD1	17	TGTGCCAGCAGCTTAGACTCGGGGACAGGGGGTACCGGGGAGCTGTTTTTT	CASSLDSGTGGTGELFF
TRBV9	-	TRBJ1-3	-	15	TGTGCCAGCAGCGCATGGCAGGGAAGTGGAAACACCATATATTTT	CASSAWQGSGNTIYF
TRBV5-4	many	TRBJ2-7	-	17	TGTGCCAGCAGCCTGATGGAGGGGGGACTCCGCTCCTACGAGCAGTACTTC	CASSLMEGGLRSYEQYF
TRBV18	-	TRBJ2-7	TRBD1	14	TGTGCCAGCTCACCCAAGGACAGGACCTACGAGCAGTACTTC	CASSPKDRTYEQYF
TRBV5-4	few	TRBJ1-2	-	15	TGTGCCAGCAGCTGGGGATCAGGGAGTAACTATGGCTACACCTTC	CASSWGSGSNYGYTF
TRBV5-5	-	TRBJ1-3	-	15	TGTGCCAGCAGCTTGGCTTACGGCTCTGGAAACACCATATATTTT	CASSLAYGSGNTIYF
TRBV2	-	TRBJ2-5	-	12	TGTGCCAGCAGAGGACAGCAAGAGACCCAGTACTTC	CASRGQQETQYF
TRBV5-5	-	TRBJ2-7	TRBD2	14	TGTGCCAGCAGCACTCCCACTAGCGGTCACGAGCAGTACTTC	CASSTPTSGHEQYF
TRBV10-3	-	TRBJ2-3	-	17	TGTGCCATCAGTGAGGGGCAGGGGACACCCTACACAGATACGCAGTATTTT	CAISEGQGTPYTDTQYF
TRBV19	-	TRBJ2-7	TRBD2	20	TGTGCCAGTAGTATCAGCCACAGAGTGTACGGACTAGCGGGAGACTACGAGCAGTACTTC	CASSISHRVYGLAGDYEQYF
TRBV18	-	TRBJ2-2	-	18	TGTGCCAGCTCACCAAGAGAAGGGGTTGCCGTGAGCACCGGGGAGCTGTTTTTT	CASSPREGVAVSTGELFF
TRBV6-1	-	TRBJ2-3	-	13	TGTGCCAGCAGGGACGAATACACAGATACGCAGTATTTT	CASRDEYTDTQYF
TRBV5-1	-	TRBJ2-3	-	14	TGCGCCAGCAGCTCGGGACTCCTCTTAGATACGCAGTATTTT	CASSSGLLLDTQYF
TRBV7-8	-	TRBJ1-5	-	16	TGTGCCAGCAGCTTTTACCCATTAAGTAGCAATCAGCCCCAGCATTTT	CASSFYPLSSNQPQHF
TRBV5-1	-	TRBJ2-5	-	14	TGCGCCAGCAGCTTGGTGGACAGAAAAGAGACCCAGTACTTC	CASSLVDRKETQYF
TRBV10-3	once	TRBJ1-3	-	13	TGTGCCATCAGTGAGGGGACGGAAAACACCATATATTTT	CAISEGTENTIYF
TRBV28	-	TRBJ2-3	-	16	TGTGCCAGCAGTTTATCCCGGGGGACCAGCACAGATACGCAGTATTTT	CASSLSRGTSTDTQYF
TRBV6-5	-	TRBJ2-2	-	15	TGTGCCAGCAGTTACTTAAGGGGGAACACCGGGGAGCTGTTTTTT	CASSYLRGNTGELFF
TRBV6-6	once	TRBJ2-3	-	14	TGTGCCAGCAAAGGGCCGCTCAGCACAGATACGCAGTATTTT	CASKGPLSTDTQYF
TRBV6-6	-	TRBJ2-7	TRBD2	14	TGTGCCAGCAGTTACGGGCGGGGGGCCTACGAGCAGTACTTC	CASSYGRGAYEQYF
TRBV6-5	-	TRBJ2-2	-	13	TGTGCCAGCAGTTCTCTGGGTCCCGGGGAGCTGTTTTTT	CASSSLGPGELFF
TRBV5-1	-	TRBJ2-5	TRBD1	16	TGCGCCAGCAGCCCTTCTCCCGGGACAGGGCGAGAGACCCAGTACTTC	CASSPSPGTGRETQYF
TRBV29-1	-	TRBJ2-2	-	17	TGCAGCGTTGAAATGGACAGTGGCCCCGCGAACACCGGGGAGCTGTTTTTT	CSVEMDSGPANTGELFF
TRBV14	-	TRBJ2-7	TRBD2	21	TGTGCCAGCAGCCAAGATCGGGCGGGGGGGGACCTAGTTATCCTTTTCTACGAGCAGTACTTC	CASSQDRAGGDLVILFYEQYF
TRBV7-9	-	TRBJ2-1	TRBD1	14	TGTGCCAGCAGTCGGACAGGAGACTACAATGAGCAGTTCTTC	CASSRTGDYNEQFF
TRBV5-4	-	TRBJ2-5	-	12	TGTGCCAGCAGAGGGATTGGAGAGACCCAGTACTTC	CASRGIGETQYF
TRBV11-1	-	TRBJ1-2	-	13	TGTGCCAGCAGCTTAGTGGCAGGGAAGGGCTACACCTTC	CASSLVAGKGYTF
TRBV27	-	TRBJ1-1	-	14	TGTGCCAGCAGTTTTGGGGGGTTTAGCGCTGAAGCTTTCTTT	CASSFGGFSAEAFF
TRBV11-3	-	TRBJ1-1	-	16	TGTGCCAGCAGCCAAATCCCTCTGACGGGTGGGACTGAAGCTTTCTTT	CASSQIPLTGGTEAFF
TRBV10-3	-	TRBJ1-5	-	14	TGTGCCATCAGTAAGCAGGGGTTCGGTCAGCCCCAGCATTTT	CAISKQGFGQPQHF
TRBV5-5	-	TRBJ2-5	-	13	TGTGCCAGCAGCTTGGAAGGTATCCAGACCCAGTACTTC	CASSLEGIQTQYF
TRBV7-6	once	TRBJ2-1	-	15	TGTGCCAGCAGCTTAGCCGGGAGAGCCCCCAATGAGCAGTTCTTC	CASSLAGRAPNEQFF
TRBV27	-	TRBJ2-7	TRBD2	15	TGTGCCAGCAGCCTCTCGGGGACTAGCGAATACGAGCAGTACTTC	CASSLSGTSEYEQYF
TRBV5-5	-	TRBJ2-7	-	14	TGTGCCAGCAGCCTCGGGACGGATACCTACGAGCAGTACTTC	CASSLGTDTYEQYF